Shown below are 27 T cell receptor beta chains from a single sample sequenced in a study of PD-1 blockade in classical Hodgkin lymphoma. Each and every patient relapsed after autologous stem cell transplantation, and patients got differing brentuximab vedotin exposure. Clones were sequenced by immunoSEQ multiplex PCR, and TCRdb holds only the in-frame ones, with some missing. This sample yields some 23,000 clones, of which around 63% are seen a single time; 2.5% to 3.5% belongs to the top ten. The starting material was peripheral blood mononuclear cells (PBMCs), obtained at baseline. The origin of the receptors is a human donor with classical Hodgkin lymphoma.

The chain recombines TRBV19 with TRBJ1-5; 8 positions match TRBD1. The CDR3 runs to 17 residues. The ends lost 1 base at V and 3 bases at J; junction bases unmatched: 8. CDR1 is LNHDA, CDR2 SQIVND, per germline (reference sequence). The CDR3 region has the DNA TGTGCCAGTAGTATAGCAGGGGGCAGGGGACCCAATCAGCCCCAGCATTTT. Protein: CASSIAGGRGPNQPQHF.

CDR3 region: CASSPQLAVVYEQYF. The DNA of the CDR3 is TGTGCCAGCAGCCCCCAACTGGCTGTTGTCTACGAGCAGTACTTC. This chain links TRBV27 with TRBJ2-7, with D hard to call. This CDR3 has 15 residues. The V gene's germline CDR1 is MNHEY and CDR2 SMNVEV (reference sequence). Trimming stripped 6 bases from V and 3 bases from J, with 18 bases between.

This chain uses TRBV9 with TRBJ1-6; no definite D call. Between the trimmed V and J ends, which lost 4 bases and 7 bases, there was a span of 18 bases. The CDR3 extends over 16 amino acids. Germline V CDR1 and CDR2: SGDLS, YYNGEE. CDR3 amino acids: CASSPRHTTGNSPLHF. For the CDR3, the DNA is TGTGCCAGCAGCCCCAGACATACTACGGGCAATTCACCCCTCCACTTT. Full variable domain (outside the CDR3, taken from reference TRBV9 and TRBJ1-6): DSGVTQTPKHLITATGQRVTLRCSPRSGDLSVYWYQQSLDQGLQFLIQYYNGEERAKGNILERFSAQQFPDLHSELNLSSLELGDSALYFCASSPRHTTGNSPLHFGNGTRLTVT.

The rearrangement links TRBV27 to TRBJ2-2, with TRBD2 as a possible D gene (6 bases). The V gene lost 5 bases and the J gene lost 7 bases, with 11 bases spanning the gap. CDR1 is MNHEY and CDR2 is SMNVEV in the germline V gene (reference sequence). CDR3 size: 13 residues. The DNA of the CDR3 is TGTGCCAGCAGTCAGGGACTCGGCGGGGAGCTGTTTTTT. Its protein is CASSQGLGGELFF.

This clone was recorded once. The chain is built from TRBV7-9 and TRBJ1-4; TRBD1 matches at 7 bases. Germline V gene lookup returns CDR1 SEHNR and CDR2 FQNEAQ (reference sequence). The CDR3 has 18 amino acids. Trimming cost V 4 bases and J 11 bases; bases outside gene matches: 22. CDR3 amino acids: CASSSHRGETGLVGKLFF. In nucleotides, the CDR3 is TGTGCCAGCAGCTCCCACAGGGGAGAAACTGGTTTGGTCGGGAAACTGTTTTTT.

The chain has TRBV25-1 and TRBJ2-1, with 12 bases that match TRBD1. This CDR3 has 17 residues. The junction had 8 bases not matched to a gene; V was cut back by 0 bases and J by 8 bases. Per the germline V gene, CDR1 is MGHDK and CDR2 is SYGVNS. In nucleotides, the CDR3 is TGTGCCAGCAGTGAATATACGGGACAGGGGGCGCGGGATGAGCAGTTCTTC. Protein: CASSEYTGQGARDEQFF.

This sequence joins TRBV5-3 and TRBJ1-5, with D unclear. TRBV5-3 is placed among ORFs of uncertain function. V was pared by 1 base and J by 0 bases, with 11 bases between. The CDR3 runs to 16 residues. The CDR3 here is CARSLTATYSNQPQHF. CDR3 coding DNA: TGTGCCAGAAGCTTGACGGCCACGTATAGCAATCAGCCCCAGCATTTT.

The gene calls are TRBV19 and TRBJ2-4, with D hard to call. Germline V CDR1 and CDR2: LNHDA, SQIVND (reference sequence). The V and J ends lost 3 bases and 3 bases respectively, with 12 bases between them. The CDR3 contains 15 residues. DNA of the CDR3: TGTGCCAGTAGTATTGGAGCCAGCCGCAAAAACATTCAGTACTTC. Amino acid sequence: CASSIGASRKNIQYF.

This clone was counted only a few times. The chain recombines TRBV7-9 with TRBJ1-2; the D is unclear. V lost 0 bases and J lost 6, with 8 bases in between. This CDR3 has 13 amino acids. Germline V CDR1 and CDR2: SEHNR, FQNEAQ (reference sequence). The CDR3 DNA follows: TGTGCCAGCAGCTTAGCCCGAGTGGATGGCTACACCTTC. It codes for CASSLARVDGYTF.

The chain employs TRBV7-6 and TRBJ2-7, with TRBD1 as a possible D gene (6 bases). V lost 4 bases and J 1 base, leaving 17 bases between the germline ends. CDR1 SGHVS and CDR2 FNYEAQ come from the germline V gene. The CDR3 runs 16 residues. CDR3: CASSSVRGRRSYEQYF. The CDR3 nucleotides are TGTGCCAGCAGCTCGGTCAGGGGAAGAAGATCCTACGAGCAGTACTTC.

The CDR3 sequence is CASSLTAQSAEYF. CDR3 in DNA: TGTGCCAGCAGCTTGACGGCCCAGTCAGCCGAGTACTTC. The chain couples TRBV7-2 to TRBJ2-7; D not resolved. This CDR3 spans 13 amino acids. The V and J ends lost 3 bases and 11 bases respectively, with 17 bases between them. Germline values: CDR1 SGHTA, CDR2 FQGNSA. The variable domain in full, with the rest retrieved from reference TRBV7-2 and TRBJ2-7, is GAGVSQSPSNKVTEKGKDVELRCDPISGHTALYWYRQSLGQGLEFLIYFQGNSAPDKSGLPSDRFSAERTGGSVSTLTIQRTQQEDSAVYLCASSLTAQSAEYFGPGTRLTVT.

The chain carries TRBV4-1 and TRBJ2-5; D ambiguous. CDR1 is MGHRA and CDR2 is YSYEKL in the germline V gene. The CDR3 length is 14 residues. V lost 0 bases to trimming and J lost 1 base, with 6 bases between them. This CDR3 is CASSQENFQETQYF. The CDR3, as DNA: TGCGCCAGCAGCCAAGAGAACTTCCAAGAGACCCAGTACTTC.

The sample holds a few counts of this clone. This rearrangement joins TRBV25-1 to TRBJ2-5; D possibly uses TRBD1 or TRBD2 (6 bases each). The V and J ends lost 6 bases and 4 bases respectively, with 12 bases between them. The CDR3 is 13 amino acids. Germline V gene sequence: CDR1 MGHDK, CDR2 SYGVNS. CDR3 in amino acids: CASRGGGGETQYF. In DNA form, the CDR3 reads TGTGCCAGCAGAGGAGGGGGTGGAGAGACCCAGTACTTC.

The gene calls are TRBV7-2 and TRBJ2-5; TRBD2 might be the D (5 bases). CDR3 length: 13 amino acids. Germline-derived CDR1 and CDR2 are SGHTA and FQGNSA. Trimming took 1 base from V and 5 from J, leaving 8 bases between them. CDR3 residues: CASSLGPGETQYF. Here the CDR3 DNA reads TGTGCCAGCAGCTTAGGTCCGGGGGAGACCCAGTACTTC.

This chain connects TRBV5-6 to TRBJ1-1; D unclear. CDR1 and CDR2 (germline): SGHDT, YYEEEE. The V end was cut by 2 bases, the J end by 1 base, with 6 bases between. This CDR3 has 13 amino acids. CDR3 bases: TGTGCCAGCAGCTTTATGGCGAACACTGAAGCTTTCTTT. Translated: CASSFMANTEAFF.

The chain joins TRBV28 to TRBJ2-3; 12 nucleotides align to TRBD2. Germline lookup yields CDR1 MDHEN and CDR2 SYDVKM. Trimming at V came to 6 bases and at J to 1 base, leaving 8 bases not matched to a gene. The CDR3 is 17 residues long. For the CDR3, the DNA is TGTGCCAGCAGCACGGATAGGACTAGCGGGGGCACAGATACGCAGTATTTT. It yields the protein CASSTDRTSGGTDTQYF.

The chain carries TRBV5-5 and TRBJ2-5; D may be TRBD1 or TRBD2 (6 bases each). V was shortened by 3 bases and J by 7 bases, with 19 bases between the two germline ends. This CDR3 is built from 15 residues. The V gene's germline CDR1 is SGHKS and CDR2 YYEKEE (reference sequence). As DNA, the CDR3 is TGTGCCAGCAGCTCGGGGGACATCCTGGGTGGGACCCAGTACTTC. This gives the protein CASSSGDILGGTQYF.

By proportion, this clone is medium-sized. The V and J genes are TRBV11-2 and TRBJ2-7; TRBD1 is a possible D gene (5 bases). V lost 3 bases and J 4 bases, leaving 13 bases between the germline ends. The CDR3 covers 14 residues. The germline V gene has CDR1 SGHAT and CDR2 FQNNGV. The CDR3 DNA follows: TGTGCCAGCAGCTTCGGTCAGGGCCTATACGAGCAGTACTTC. Translating it yields CASSFGQGLYEQYF.

The J gene is TRBJ2-2, the V gene TRBV11-3; TRBD2 matches 14 bases. The germline V gene encodes CDR1 SGHNT and CDR2 YENEEA. V shed 4 bases, J shed 7 bases, and the junction held 5 bases outside the gene matches. The CDR3 contains 16 residues. In DNA, the CDR3 is TGTGCCAGCAGCTCTTGGACTAGCGGGGGGCTCGGGGAGCTGTTTTTT. It encodes CASSSWTSGGLGELFF. Based on the CDR3 plus reference TRBV11-3 and TRBJ2-2, the full variable domain is EAGVVQSPRYKIIEKKQPVAFWCNPISGHNTLYWYLQNLGQGPELLIRYENEEAVDDSQLPKDRFSAERLKGVDSTLKIQPAELGDSAVYLCASSSWTSGGLGELFFGEGSRLTVL.

This chain links TRBV6-1 with TRBJ2-2; D may correspond to TRBD1 or TRBD2 (5 bases each). CDR1 and CDR2 (germline): MNHNS, SASEGT. This CDR3 spans 16 amino acids. Trimming pared 4 bases from V and 6 bases from J, leaving 18 bases between. CDR3 sequence reads: CASSGWDPGYSGELFF. CDR3 nucleotide sequence: TGTGCCAGCAGTGGGTGGGACCCTGGGTATTCCGGGGAGCTGTTTTTT.

The chain combines TRBV11-3 with TRBJ2-1; D might be TRBD1 (6 bases). Trimming took off 0 bases at V and 5 bases at J, with 11 bases between the two ends. This CDR3 has 15 residues. The V gene's germline CDR1 is SGHNT and CDR2 YENEEA. This CDR3 is CASSLDQGTDNEQFF. As DNA, the CDR3 is TGTGCCAGCAGCTTAGATCAGGGGACGGACAATGAGCAGTTCTTC.

The chain employs TRBV27 and TRBJ1-5, with D possibly matching TRBD1 (5 bases). Trimming cost V 3 bases and J 2 bases, with 11 bases left between them. CDR1 and CDR2 (germline): MNHEY, SMNVEV (reference sequence). The length of the CDR3 is 15 residues. The DNA for the CDR3 is TGTGCCAGCAGTTTCAACCGGGACCGCAATCAGCCCCAGCATTTT. Encoded protein: CASSFNRDRNQPQHF.

The chain employs TRBV7-9 and TRBJ2-1; no clear D gene. This CDR3 comprises 12 residues. From germline, CDR1 is SEHNR and CDR2 FQNEAQ (reference sequence). V lost 3 bases and J lost 5, with 5 bases in between. CDR3 protein: CASSFGNNEQFF. As DNA, the CDR3 is TGTGCCAGCAGCTTTGGAAACAATGAGCAGTTCTTC. The full variable domain, its missing parts supplied by reference TRBV7-9 and TRBJ2-1, is DTGVSQNPRHKITKRGQNVTFRCDPISEHNRLYWYRQTLGQGPEFLTYFQNEAQLEKSRLLSDRFSAERPKGSFSTLEIQRTEQGDSAMYLCASSFGNNEQFFGPGTRLTVL.

By frequency in the sample, this clone is medium-sized. J is TRBJ1-2 and V is TRBV28; 8 bases are a match to TRBD1. The CDR3 spans 17 residues. With V trimmed by 2 bases and J by 6 bases, 14 bases remained unmatched. The germline V gene has CDR1 MDHEN and CDR2 SYDVKM. The CDR3 loop reads CASSLIPPQGAQDGYTF. The CDR3 DNA reads TGTGCCAGCAGTTTAATACCCCCTCAGGGGGCTCAGGATGGCTACACCTTC.

In its sample, this clone was seen a few times. This chain joins TRBV2 and TRBJ2-7; a weak D match, TRBD2 (5 bases). V was shortened by 8 bases and J by 3 bases, with 8 bases between the two germline ends. Germline assignment: CDR1 SNHLY and CDR2 FYNNEI. The CDR3 runs to 11 residues. The CDR3 spells CASRTYYEQYF. The CDR3 region has the DNA TGTGCCAGCCGGACTTACTACGAGCAGTACTTC.

This clone appeared a single time. The chain couples TRBV13 to TRBJ1-4, with D unclear. CDR3 length: 15 residues. Trimming removed 2 bases from V and 2 bases from J, with 9 bases in between. The germline V gene has CDR1 PRHDT and CDR2 FYEKMQ (reference sequence). CDR3 loop: CASSLRSSTNEKLFF. The CDR3 bases are TGTGCCAGCAGCTTAAGGTCGTCGACTAATGAAAAACTGTTTTTT.

This chain joins TRBV18 and TRBJ1-5; 10 bases line up with TRBD1. There are 15 residues in the CDR3. Trimming removed 3 bases from V and 3 bases from J; junction bases left unmatched: 2. From germline, CDR1 is KGHSH and CDR2 LQKENI. The CDR3 DNA is TGTGCCAGCTCACCGGGGACAGGGGTCAATCAGCCCCAGCATTTT. This encodes CASSPGTGVNQPQHF.